The entry that follows covers one T cell receptor beta chain sequence. Its antigen is not yet known. Qualities for individual bases were not recorded, and no much larger clone is one base off. Genomic DNA was isolated using the Qiagen DNeasy kit from unsorted PBMCs as well as from negatively selected CD4+ and CD8+ fractions. TCR beta CDR3 regions were subjected to amplification by immunoSEQ multiplex PCR with primers that anneal to V and J segments. A synthetic immune receptor repertoire was used to minimize amplification bias, and remaining bias was computationally removed after sequencing. Turning to the authors' computational methods: Repertoire diversity was quantified as the Shannon entropy index using custom Python scripts. Unsorted, CD4+ and CD8+ repertoires were examined separately, except in combined analyses, for which CD4+ and CD8+ sequences were merged in silico. Held by TCRdb, this immuneACCESS table contains in-frame sequences only and omits some clones. Under half of the omission traces to an unresolved V gene where checked; the cause of the rest is unknown. V, J and clone size reflect that table, while D and trimming were determined from the DNA. In this sample the table shows 4,000 to 6,000 clones, 80% to 90% of which occur a single time. Roughly 14% of the sample belongs to the ten largest clones.

What the time point label conveys for this sample: newly diagnosed, previously untreated cHL patient sample. A Miltenyi CD8+ T cell isolation kit was used for magnetic negative selection to purify CD8+ T cells from thawed PBMCs. To serve as a comparison group for the relapsed/refractory trial patients, PBMCs were sequenced from patients with newly diagnosed, previously untreated classical Hodgkin lymphoma. After peripheral blood was drawn into 8 mL Vacutainer Cell Preparation Tubes, PBMCs were isolated by centrifugation and then cryopreserved. Purified CD4+ and CD8+ fractions were prepared only for cases where an additional PBMC sample was available. Magnetically labelled cells were removed on LS columns in a quadroMACS separator, and the flow-through was collected as the purified fraction. Measured from the cysteine to the phenylalanine, the CDR3 is 16 residues long. Of the read, only the CDR3 DNA is kept; its 48 bases are in frame from base 1. V trim: 7 bases; J trim: 2 bases; unmatched bases: 9. CDR1 and CDR2 are drawn from the germline V gene: SGHTA, FQGNSA.

These data come from a study of PD-1 blockade in classical Hodgkin lymphoma (TCRdb year 2020). Background for the entire study: A peripheral blood immune signature of response to PD-1 blockade in classical Hodgkin lymphoma was defined using TCR beta sequencing and CyTOF. Results the study describes overall, beyond this receptor: The study was limited to a single clinical trial cohort, and causes of repertoire differences, possibly disease activity or prior therapy, remained undefined. Baseline TCR diversity was reported to be lower in newly diagnosed patients than in healthy donors, and even lower in relapsed/refractory patients.

The receptor comes from a human donor with classical Hodgkin lymphoma. Material for sequencing was CD8+ T cells from blood. The receptor chain draws on TRBV7-2 and TRBJ2-1; 9 of the junction bases match TRBD1. The CDR3 protein sequence reads: CASNPRRTGAYNEQFF. The nucleotide sequence is TGTGCCAGCAACCCGAGGCGGACAGGGGCCTACAATGAGCAGTTCTTC.